What follows are 24 T cell receptor beta chains derived from one specimen sequenced in a study of blood T cell repertoires in COVID-19. Profiling relied on immunoSEQ multiplex PCR, and the TCRdb table lists in-frame clones only, not all of them. The data show 150,000 to 200,000 clones, roughly 80% seen once. The sequencing sample was made of peripheral blood. The receptor source for this set is a man aged 55 to 69 with acute or convalescent COVID-19.

This chain links TRBV11-2 with TRBJ2-2; 7 bases are a match to TRBD1. In germline, CDR1 is SGHAT, CDR2 FQNNGV. The CDR3 is made up of 15 amino acids. J gave up 0 bases and V 5 bases, and 3 bases lay outside the gene matches. CDR3 protein: CASSPGQTNTGELFF. CDR3 DNA: TGTGCCAGCAGCCCGGGACAGACGAACACCGGGGAGCTGTTTTTT.

This chain links TRBV7-2 with TRBJ1-2; TRBD1 is a possible D gene (6 bases). From germline, CDR1 is SGHTA and CDR2 FQGNSA. The CDR3 consists of 13 residues. V shed 3 bases and J shed 7 bases, with 12 bases lying between them. CDR3 DNA: TGTGCCAGCAGCTTTGCGGACAGTAGTGGCTACACCTTC. Translating it yields CASSFADSSGYTF.

On this clone: Additional DNA sequences in this sample encode the identical CDR3. The chain recombines TRBV5-5 with TRBJ2-7, with D unclear. Germline V CDR1 and CDR2: SGHKS, YYEKEE (reference sequence). The CDR3 spans 14 residues. Trimming removed 0 bases at V and 3 bases at J, with 10 bases between. The CDR3 coding sequence is TGTGCCAGCAGCTTGGCGGCAGGTTACTACGAGCAGTACTTC. Its translation is CASSLAAGYYEQYF.

This clone was observed a handful of times. The V and J genes are TRBV2 and TRBJ1-5; no clear D. V lost 6 bases, J lost 2 bases, and 11 bases lay in between. CDR1 is SNHLY and CDR2 is FYNNEI in the germline V gene. The CDR3 sequence is 14 residues long. The CDR3 reads CASRGEAGNQPQHF. The CDR3, as DNA: TGTGCCAGCAGAGGAGAGGCGGGCAATCAGCCCCAGCATTTT.

This clone came up once. The sample contains more than one DNA sequence encoding this CDR3. The chain uses TRBV24-1 and TRBJ1-2; perhaps TRBD1 as D (5 bases). Trimming removed 0 bases at V and 7 bases at J, with 8 bases between. Germline-derived CDR1 and CDR2 are KGHDR and SFDVKD. The CDR3 runs 13 residues. The CDR3 nucleotides read TGTGCCACCAGTGATTTGACGGGGGGTGGCTACACCTTC. This sequence encodes CATSDLTGGGYTF.

This clone has a handful of counts. The rearrangement links TRBV18 to TRBJ2-7; 13 nucleotides agree with TRBD2. Germline V gene lookup returns CDR1 KGHSH and CDR2 LQKENI. The CDR3 length is 15 residues. V was clipped by 4 bases and J by 2 bases; unmatched bases: 2. The CDR3 loop is CASSLGTSGAYEQYF. CDR3 in DNA: TGTGCCAGCTCACTAGGGACTAGCGGGGCCTACGAGCAGTACTTC.

This clone appeared a few times. The genes are TRBV5-1 and TRBJ1-2; D gene uncertain. The CDR3 contains 15 residues. The V and J ends lost 4 bases and 2 bases respectively, with 15 bases between them. The germline V gene has CDR1 SGHRS and CDR2 YFSETQ. CDR3 residues: CASSDGRSHNYGYTF. In nucleotides, the CDR3 is TGCGCCAGCAGCGACGGCCGGAGTCACAACTATGGCTACACCTTC.

The J gene is TRBJ1-2, the V gene TRBV6-5; maybe TRBD1 (6 bases). CDR1 and CDR2 (germline): MNHEY, SVGAGI. This CDR3 region has 15 residues. V shed 0 bases and J shed 4 bases, with 12 bases lying between them. The CDR3 DNA reads as TGTGCCAGCAGTTACTCGGGGGCGTTCAGCTATGGCTACACCTTC. Translated: CASSYSGAFSYGYTF.

This chain joins TRBV10-1 and TRBJ2-2; D perhaps matches TRBD2 (5 bases). The V gene's germline CDR1 is WNHNN and CDR2 SYGVQD (reference sequence). CDR3 length equals 15 residues. The V end lost 6 bases, the J end lost 0 bases, and 11 bases lay between the germline ends. DNA of the CDR3: TGCGCCAGCAGGGGTTTCGGGGCGAACACCGGGGAGCTGTTTTTT. It yields the protein CASRGFGANTGELFF.

The chain carries TRBV5-1 and TRBJ2-2, with TRBD1 identical over 11 bases. V shed 4 bases, J shed 3 bases, and the junction held 5 bases outside the gene matches. The CDR3 is made up of 16 amino acids. CDR1 is SGHRS and CDR2 is YFSETQ in the germline V gene. CDR3 in amino acids: CASSPPGQGDTGELFF. DNA for the CDR3: TGCGCCAGCAGCCCTCCGGGACAGGGGGACACCGGGGAGCTGTTTTTT.

This clone showed up just a few times. The J gene is TRBJ2-7, the V gene TRBV14; 8 bases are shared with TRBD1. CDR3 length: 15 residues. Germline V gene data show CDR1 as SGHDN and CDR2 as FVKESK. V lost 0 bases to trimming and J lost 7 bases; unmatched junction nucleotides: 8. Here the CDR3 DNA reads TGTGCCAGCAGCCAAGATCGTGACAGGGGAGAAGAGCAGTACTTC. Translation gives CASSQDRDRGEEQYF.

The chain is built from TRBV4-1 and TRBJ1-2, with D tentatively TRBD1 (6 bases). CDR1 is MGHRA, CDR2 YSYEKL, per germline. Trimming left V 5 bases short and J 6 bases short, with 16 bases between. The CDR3 runs to 14 residues. The CDR3 here is CASSTYRAGDGYTF. As DNA, the CDR3 is TGCGCCAGCAGCACATACAGGGCAGGGGATGGCTACACCTTC.

This clone has a handful of counts. The chain is built from TRBV7-8 and TRBJ2-3; 11 bases map to TRBD2. The ends lost 5 bases at V and 0 bases at J; junction bases unmatched: 10. The CDR3 runs 18 residues. Germline lookup yields CDR1 SGHVS and CDR2 FQNEAQ. The CDR3 is CASSPRSGGDRSTDTQYF. In DNA, the CDR3 is TGTGCCAGCAGCCCCCGTAGCGGGGGGGATAGGAGCACAGATACGCAGTATTTT.

The J gene is TRBJ2-3, the V gene TRBV19; D is perhaps TRBD2 (6 bases). V was trimmed by 5 bases and J by 2 bases, leaving 14 bases between them. Per germline, CDR1 LNHDA and CDR2 SQIVND (reference sequence). This CDR3 is 15 amino acids long. The DNA of the CDR3 is TGTGCCAGTAGTGAGTACCGGGGGTCCACAGATACGCAGTATTTT. It codes for CASSEYRGSTDTQYF. Filled out from reference TRBV19 and TRBJ2-3, the complete variable domain reads DGGITQSPKYLFRKEGQNVTLSCEQNLNHDAMYWYRQDPGQGLRLIYYSQIVNDFQKGDIAEGYSVSREKKESFPLTVTSAQKNPTAFYLCASSEYRGSTDTQYFGPGTRLTVL.

The chain carries TRBV4-1 and TRBJ2-7; 8 bases match TRBD1. The CDR3 covers 16 residues. V shed 0 bases and J 3 bases; nucleotides not matched to a gene: 7. Germline-derived CDR1 and CDR2 are MGHRA and YSYEKL. The CDR3 bases are TGCGCCAGCAGCCAAGATCCCAGCAGGGGGCTCTACGAGCAGTACTTC. Translated: CASSQDPSRGLYEQYF.

The V and J genes are TRBV7-2 and TRBJ2-5, with TRBD2 matching over 9 bases. Germline CDR1 reads SGHTA; CDR2 reads FQGNSA. With V trimmed by 1 base and J by 2 bases, 8 bases remained unmatched. This CDR3 contains 17 residues. In DNA form, the CDR3 reads TGTGCCAGCAGCTTAGTTGGCGGGGGGGCGAGGCAAGAGACCCAGTACTTC. Translated: CASSLVGGGARQETQYF.

This chain uses TRBV2 with TRBJ1-2; D call uncertain. The CDR3 sequence is 16 residues long. Germline CDR1 is SNHLY and CDR2 is FYNNEI. V lost 5 bases to trimming and J lost 2 bases, with 18 bases between them. The CDR3 nucleotides are TGTGCCAGCAGTTGGAGGGCGACAAACATAAACTATGGCTACACCTTC. Protein sequence: CASSWRATNINYGYTF.

V gene TRBV7-9 combines with J gene TRBJ2-2; TRBD1 might be the D (5 bases). V lost 5 bases and J 6 bases, leaving 13 bases between the germline ends. CDR1 is SEHNR and CDR2 is FQNEAQ in the germline V gene (reference sequence). CDR3 length: 14 residues. The CDR3 protein is CASSPTEKPGELFF. DNA of the CDR3: TGTGCCAGCAGCCCGACAGAAAAGCCCGGGGAGCTGTTTTTT.

The V call is TRBV19, the J call TRBJ2-5; TRBD1 aligns across 9 bases. Germline assignment: CDR1 LNHDA and CDR2 SQIVND (reference sequence). Trimming removed 0 bases from V and 3 bases from J; junction bases left unmatched: 8. CDR3 size: 17 residues. CDR3 DNA: TGTGCCAGTAGTATAGACCCAAGCCGGGACAGGGAAGAGACCCAGTACTTC. This encodes CASSIDPSRDREETQYF.

This sequence joins TRBV7-2 and TRBJ2-3; D remains unclear. Trimming shortened V by 5 bases and J by 4 bases, and 13 bases separated the two germline ends. CDR1 and CDR2 (germline): SGHTA, FQGNSA. CDR3 length: 14 residues. CDR3 sequence reads: CASSPPSVPDTQYF. CDR3 nucleotide sequence: TGTGCCAGCAGCCCTCCCTCGGTTCCAGATACGCAGTATTTT.

This rearrangement joins TRBV5-6 to TRBJ1-5, with TRBD1 identical over 12 bases. This CDR3 contains 15 residues. Germline lookup yields CDR1 SGHDT and CDR2 YYEEEE. V dropped 2 bases and J dropped 6; count of bases not matched to a gene: 3. CDR3 region: CASSFGTGGSQPQHF. The CDR3 bases are TGTGCCAGCAGCTTCGGGACAGGGGGCTCTCAGCCCCAGCATTTT.

The CDR3 DNA follows: TGTGCCAGCAGCTTAGGACAGAGCCCCCCTGAAGCTTTCTTT. It encodes CASSLGQSPPEAFF. This sequence joins TRBV5-5 and TRBJ1-1; the D gene is possibly TRBD1 (6 bases). The CDR3 runs to 14 residues. Germline CDR1 reads SGHKS; CDR2 reads YYEKEE (reference sequence). V gave up 2 bases and J gave up 6 bases, with 14 bases separating them.

V usage is TRBV9 and J usage is TRBJ1-5; 7 bases align to TRBD1. The CDR3 length is 14 residues. Germline CDR1 is SGDLS and CDR2 is YYNGEE. V shed 3 bases, J shed 1 base, and the junction held 1 base outside the gene matches. Here the CDR3 DNA reads TGTGCCAGCAGCGGACAGGGAAGCAATCAGCCCCAGCATTTT. Its protein product is CASSGQGSNQPQHF.

This clone was found a few times. The chain combines TRBV3-1 (or the pseudogene TRBV3-2) with TRBJ2-3; 9 positions match TRBD2. The CDR3 runs to 17 residues. The germline CDR1 and CDR2 sequences are LGHDT and YNNKEL (reference sequence). J was trimmed by 3 bases and V by 3 bases; bases with no gene match: 10. The CDR3 protein is CASSQRVGGGVTDTQYF. In nucleotides, the CDR3 is TGTGCCAGCAGCCAGCGGGTTGGCGGGGGGGTAACAGATACGCAGTATTTT.